These T cell receptor beta chains were read from a single sample in a study of T cell changes during pregnancy in multiple sclerosis. Sequenced by immunoSEQ multiplex PCR; TCRdb stores in-frame clones only, minus some. Of about 59,000 clones in the sample, nearly 95% were seen once. Sequencing was performed on CD8+ T cells from peripheral blood mononuclear cells, taken in the third trimester of pregnancy. All receptors come from a female donor with multiple sclerosis, enrolled in a pregnancy study. Both conserved end residues are part of each CDR3. The order of the fields is D gene, V gene, clone size, J gene, CDR3 protein, CDR3 DNA. D genes are given only for firm matches. The size field is filled for only some rows; it gives once, few, many or a size class.

D: -
V: TRBV19
size: -
J: TRBJ2-1
CDR3: CASSIGPVSEQFF
DNA: TGTGCCAGTAGTATTGGCCCAGTAAGTGAGCAGTTCTTC

D: TRBD2
V: TRBV10-2
size: -
J: TRBJ2-7
CDR3: CASPTSEVIEQYF
DNA: TGCGCCAGCCCGACTAGCGAAGTGATCGAGCAGTACTTC

D: TRBD1
V: TRBV19
size: -
J: TRBJ1-1
CDR3: CASSMGTGYTEAFF
DNA: TGTGCCAGTAGTATGGGGACAGGATACACTGAAGCTTTCTTT

D: TRBD1
V: TRBV7-9
size: -
J: TRBJ1-2
CDR3: CASSPGTGFGYTF
DNA: TGTGCCAGCAGTCCCGGGACAGGGTTTGGCTACACCTTC

D: -
V: TRBV29-1
size: -
J: TRBJ1-1
CDR3: CSVPQGVGAFF
DNA: TGCAGCGTCCCACAGGGAGTGGGAGCTTTCTTT

D: -
V: TRBV6-1
size: -
J: TRBJ1-1
CDR3: CASRTGNLMAEAFF
DNA: TGTGCCAGCAGGACAGGTAACCTGATGGCTGAAGCTTTCTTT

D: TRBD2
V: TRBV6-5
size: once
J: TRBJ2-5
CDR3: CASSYASGGASQYF
DNA: TGTGCCAGCAGTTACGCTAGCGGGGGGGCGTCGCAGTACTTC

D: TRBD1
V: TRBV11-2
size: -
J: TRBJ2-1
CDR3: CASSLTGTGGFSSYNEQFF
DNA: TGTGCCAGCAGCTTAACTGGGACAGGGGGCTTCTCCTCCTACAATGAGCAGTTCTTC

D: -
V: TRBV4-2
size: -
J: TRBJ1-1
CDR3: CASSTNRATEAFF
DNA: TGTGCCAGCAGTACTAACAGGGCGACTGAAGCTTTCTTT

D: -
V: TRBV2
size: -
J: TRBJ2-1
CDR3: CASSPRLSRNNEQFF
DNA: TGTGCCAGCAGTCCGCGACTCAGTAGGAACAATGAGCAGTTCTTC

D: -
V: TRBV2
size: -
J: TRBJ2-5
CDR3: CASRRTQETQYF
DNA: TGTGCCAGCAGACGGACTCAAGAGACCCAGTACTTC

D: -
V: TRBV12-2
size: -
J: TRBJ2-1
CDR3: CASRSHGTSGYNEQFF
DNA: TGTGCAAGTCGCTCCCACGGGACTAGCGGTTACAATGAGCAGTTCTTC

D: TRBD1
V: TRBV7-9
size: -
J: TRBJ1-4
CDR3: CASSFGQGATNEKLFF
DNA: TGTGCCAGCAGCTTCGGACAGGGGGCTACTAATGAAAAACTGTTTTTT

D: TRBD2
V: TRBV6-6
size: -
J: TRBJ2-7
CDR3: CASSPGGLAGYEQYF
DNA: TGTGCCAGCAGCCCAGGGGGACTAGCGGGCTACGAGCAGTACTTC

D: -
V: TRBV6-1
size: -
J: TRBJ2-5
CDR3: CASSEDAGTVKPQYF
DNA: TGTGCCAGCAGTGAAGACGCGGGGACGGTCAAGCCCCAGTACTTC

D: -
V: TRBV28
size: -
J: TRBJ2-7
CDR3: CASSLTGGPYEQYF
DNA: TGTGCCAGCAGTTTAACTGGCGGCCCCTACGAGCAGTACTTC

D: TRBD2
V: TRBV4-3
size: -
J: TRBJ2-1
CDR3: CASSQEPGRVLHNEQFF
DNA: TGCGCCAGCAGCCAAGAACCCGGGAGGGTCCTGCACAATGAGCAGTTCTTC

D: -
V: TRBV9
size: -
J: TRBJ2-5
CDR3: CASSSQETQYF
DNA: TGTGCCAGCAGCTCACAAGAGACCCAGTACTTC

D: -
V: TRBV9
size: -
J: TRBJ1-1
CDR3: CASRPGTFNTEAFF
DNA: TGTGCCAGCAGGCCCGGGACATTTAACACTGAAGCTTTCTTT

D: -
V: TRBV5-1
size: once
J: TRBJ2-1
CDR3: CASNLVGGATYNEQFF
DNA: TGCGCCAGCAACTTGGTCGGGGGAGCGACCTACAATGAGCAGTTCTTC

D: -
V: TRBV6-6
size: -
J: TRBJ1-1
CDR3: CASSPHRGNTEAFF
DNA: TGTGCCAGCAGTCCCCATCGGGGGAACACTGAAGCTTTCTTT

D: TRBD1
V: TRBV28
size: -
J: TRBJ1-5
CDR3: CASSLGQGVQPQHF
DNA: TGTGCCAGCAGTTTAGGGCAGGGGGTTCAGCCCCAGCATTTT

D: TRBD2
V: TRBV7-2
size: -
J: TRBJ2-1
CDR3: CASSSGLALGEQFF
DNA: TGTGCCAGCAGCTCAGGACTAGCGCTTGGTGAGCAGTTCTTC

D: TRBD2
V: TRBV4-1
size: -
J: TRBJ2-5
CDR3: CASSHQPGTTQETQYF
DNA: TGCGCCAGCAGCCATCAACCCGGGACTACGCAAGAGACCCAGTACTTC

D: TRBD2
V: TRBV28
size: -
J: TRBJ2-5
CDR3: CASSLSRLAGQEVQETQYF
DNA: TGTGCCAGCAGTTTATCCCGGCTAGCGGGGCAAGAGGTGCAAGAGACCCAGTACTTC

D: TRBD2
V: TRBV9
size: -
J: TRBJ2-5
CDR3: CASSVDPGLAGEETQYF
DNA: TGTGCCAGCAGCGTCGATCCCGGACTAGCGGGAGAAGAGACCCAGTACTTC

D: TRBD2
V: TRBV28
size: -
J: TRBJ2-1
CDR3: CASSNRGAGGFNEQFF
DNA: TGTGCCAGCAGTAATCGAGGAGCGGGAGGATTCAATGAGCAGTTCTTC

D: TRBD1
V: TRBV4-1
size: -
J: TRBJ1-2
CDR3: CASSHRQGNYGYTF
DNA: TGCGCCAGCAGCCATCGACAGGGGAACTATGGCTACACCTTC

D: -
V: TRBV10-3
size: -
J: TRBJ2-7
CDR3: CAISVSTLYEQYF
DNA: TGTGCCATCAGTGTCAGTACCCTCTACGAGCAGTACTTC

D: TRBD1
V: TRBV6-6
size: -
J: TRBJ2-1
CDR3: CASSYSTGAYNEQFF
DNA: TGTGCCAGCAGTTACTCAACAGGGGCCTACAATGAGCAGTTCTTC

D: -
V: TRBV4-1
size: -
J: TRBJ2-7
CDR3: CASSQIFRGYEQYF
DNA: TGCGCCAGCAGCCAAATCTTCAGGGGCTACGAGCAGTACTTC

D: -
V: TRBV10-3
size: -
J: TRBJ2-7
CDR3: CAISEAAGTAYEQYF
DNA: TGTGCCATCAGTGAAGCTGCGGGGACGGCCTACGAGCAGTACTTC

D: -
V: TRBV29-1
size: -
J: TRBJ2-2
CDR3: CSVVQSNTGELFF
DNA: TGCAGCGTTGTACAGTCTAACACCGGGGAGCTGTTTTTT

D: TRBD2
V: TRBV27
size: -
J: TRBJ2-7
CDR3: CASRLTGTTLGYEQYF
DNA: TGTGCCAGCAGGCTTACCGGGACTACCCTTGGCTACGAGCAGTACTTC

D: TRBD2
V: TRBV27
size: -
J: TRBJ2-7
CDR3: CASSWGTTYEQYF
DNA: TGTGCCAGCAGTTGGGGGACTACCTACGAGCAGTACTTC

D: -
V: TRBV9
size: -
J: TRBJ2-7
CDR3: CASSVGANYEQYF
DNA: TGTGCCAGCAGCGTAGGGGCAAACTACGAGCAGTACTTC

D: -
V: TRBV5-5
size: -
J: TRBJ2-7
CDR3: CASSLEGLPYEQYF
DNA: TGTGCCAGCAGCTTGGAGGGGCTCCCGTACGAGCAGTACTTC

D: -
V: TRBV9
size: -
J: TRBJ1-2
CDR3: CASSPWDTLNYGYTF
DNA: TGTGCCAGCAGCCCTTGGGACACCCTTAACTATGGCTACACCTTC

D: -
V: TRBV9
size: -
J: TRBJ2-3
CDR3: CASSGRDLVDTQYF
DNA: TGTGCCAGCAGCGGGCGGGATTTGGTTGATACGCAGTATTTT

D: -
V: TRBV4-2
size: -
J: TRBJ2-2
CDR3: CASSQGGSNTGELFF
DNA: TGTGCCAGCAGCCAAGGCGGGTCGAACACCGGGGAGCTGTTTTTT

D: TRBD2
V: TRBV13
size: few
J: TRBJ2-3
CDR3: CASSWGTSGTDTQYF
DNA: TGTGCCAGCAGCTGGGGGACTAGCGGCACAGATACGCAGTATTTT

D: -
V: TRBV4-1
size: -
J: TRBJ1-4
CDR3: CASSHLGQYTFF
DNA: TGCGCCAGCAGCCATCTCGGACAGTATACGTTTTTT

D: -
V: TRBV15
size: -
J: TRBJ2-3
CDR3: CATSKGGGDTQYF
DNA: TGTGCCACCAGCAAAGGGGGGGGAGATACGCAGTATTTT

D: TRBD2
V: TRBV9
size: -
J: TRBJ2-1
CDR3: CASSVMSVAGGLNEQFF
DNA: TGTGCCAGCAGCGTAATGTCCGTAGCGGGAGGGCTAAATGAGCAGTTCTTC

D: -
V: TRBV11-3
size: -
J: TRBJ2-5
CDR3: CASSSVGGTQYF
DNA: TGTGCCAGCAGCTCCGTCGGTGGGACCCAGTACTTC

D: -
V: TRBV10-3
size: -
J: TRBJ1-2
CDR3: CAISETPGTRGIYGYTF
DNA: TGTGCCATCAGTGAAACGCCCGGGACTCGGGGGATCTATGGCTACACCTTC

D: TRBD1
V: TRBV7-9
size: -
J: TRBJ2-2
CDR3: CASSAGTAAGELFF
DNA: TGTGCCAGCAGCGCCGGGACAGCGGCCGGGGAGCTGTTTTTT

D: -
V: TRBV15
size: -
J: TRBJ2-1
CDR3: CATSREQDEQFF
DNA: TGTGCCACCAGCAGAGAGCAGGATGAGCAGTTCTTC

D: TRBD1
V: TRBV10-3
size: -
J: TRBJ2-3
CDR3: CAISGGTGATDTQYF
DNA: TGTGCCATCAGTGGGGGGACAGGGGCGACAGATACGCAGTATTTT

D: TRBD1
V: TRBV29-1
size: -
J: TRBJ2-5
CDR3: CSVDDRGLGETQYF
DNA: TGCAGCGTTGATGACAGGGGGCTGGGGGAGACCCAGTACTTC

D: TRBD2
V: TRBV28
size: -
J: TRBJ2-7
CDR3: CASSLGLAGVGEQYF
DNA: TGTGCCAGCAGTTTAGGGCTAGCGGGAGTAGGTGAGCAGTACTTC

D: -
V: TRBV28
size: -
J: TRBJ1-2
CDR3: CASSFIEQDYGYTF
DNA: TGTGCCAGCAGTTTTATCGAACAAGACTATGGCTACACCTTC

D: TRBD1
V: TRBV9
size: -
J: TRBJ1-2
CDR3: CASSTPRGQGGYGYTF
DNA: TGTGCCAGCAGCACTCCGAGGGGGCAGGGCGGGTATGGCTACACCTTC

D: -
V: TRBV5-5
size: -
J: TRBJ2-7
CDR3: CASSLSEGGTQDEQYF
DNA: TGTGCCAGCAGCTTGTCAGAGGGTGGGACTCAGGACGAGCAGTACTTC

D: TRBD1
V: TRBV29-1
size: -
J: TRBJ1-2
CDR3: CSVEDWESTGGGYGYTF
DNA: TGCAGCGTTGAAGATTGGGAATCGACAGGGGGCGGCTATGGCTACACCTTC

D: -
V: TRBV27
size: -
J: TRBJ1-2
CDR3: CASSLVAGSYGYTF
DNA: TGTGCCAGCAGTTTAGTAGCCGGAAGCTATGGCTACACCTTC

D: TRBD2
V: TRBV19
size: -
J: TRBJ2-1
CDR3: CATLAGGYNEQFF
DNA: TGTGCCACACTAGCGGGGGGTTACAATGAGCAGTTCTTC

D: -
V: TRBV30
size: few
J: TRBJ1-1
CDR3: CAWETGSLEAFF
DNA: TGTGCCTGGGAGACGGGTTCCCTTGAAGCTTTCTTT

D: -
V: TRBV9
size: -
J: TRBJ2-1
CDR3: CASSVERSSYNEQFF
DNA: TGTGCCAGCAGCGTAGAGCGGAGCTCCTACAATGAGCAGTTCTTC